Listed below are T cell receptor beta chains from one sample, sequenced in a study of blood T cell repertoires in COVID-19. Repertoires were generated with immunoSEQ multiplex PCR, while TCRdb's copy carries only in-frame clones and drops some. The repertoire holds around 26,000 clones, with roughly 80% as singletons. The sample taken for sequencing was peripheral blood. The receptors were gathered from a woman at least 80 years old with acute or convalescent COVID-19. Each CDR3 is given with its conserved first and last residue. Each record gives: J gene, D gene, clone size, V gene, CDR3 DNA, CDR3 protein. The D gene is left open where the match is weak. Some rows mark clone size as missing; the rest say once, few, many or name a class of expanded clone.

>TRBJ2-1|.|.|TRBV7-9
TGTGCCAGCAGCTTAGTCCCTAAGGAGCAGTTCTTC
CASSLVPKEQFF
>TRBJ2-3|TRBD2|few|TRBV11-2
TGTGCCAGCAGCTTAGTCGGGCTTAGCGGGAGGGCAGATACGCAGTATTTT
CASSLVGLSGRADTQYF
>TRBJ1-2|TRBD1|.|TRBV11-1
TGTGCCAGCAGCTTAAACGGACAGGCTAACTATGGCTACACCTTC
CASSLNGQANYGYTF
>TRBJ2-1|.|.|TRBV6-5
TGTGCCACCGTACTAAGCTCCTACAATGAGCAGTTCTTC
CATVLSSYNEQFF
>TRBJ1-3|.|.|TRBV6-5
TGTGCCAGCAGTTCCCTAGGAAACACCATATATTTT
CASSSLGNTIYF
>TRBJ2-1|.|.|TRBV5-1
TGCGCCAGCAGCTTGGAAGGAGGTTGGGATGAGCAGTTCTTC
CASSLEGGWDEQFF
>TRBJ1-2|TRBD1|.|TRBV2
TGTGCCAGCAGACTTGGACAGGGTTTCAGCTTAGGCTACACCTTC
CASRLGQGFSLGYTF
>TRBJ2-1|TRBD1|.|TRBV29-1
TGCAGCGTTACATCTGATTTCAGGGACAGGCAGTTCTTC
CSVTSDFRDRQFF
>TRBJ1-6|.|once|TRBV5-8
TGTGCCAGCAGCTTGACGGGAGGCTCCTATAATTCACCCCTCCACTTT
CASSLTGGSYNSPLHF
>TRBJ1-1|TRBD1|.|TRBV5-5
TGTGCCAGCAGCTCCGGTGTACAGGGGGCAACTGAAGCTTTCTTT
CASSSGVQGATEAFF
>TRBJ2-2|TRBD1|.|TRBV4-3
TGCGCCAGCAGCCAAGAGGCAGGGGGCGAGCTAAAGACCGGGGAGCTGTTTTTT
CASSQEAGGELKTGELFF
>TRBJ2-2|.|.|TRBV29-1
TGCAGCGTTCTCAGTGAGGACACCGGGGAGCTGTTTTTT
CSVLSEDTGELFF
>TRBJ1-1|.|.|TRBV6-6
TGTGCCAGCAGTAACAGGGAGAACACTGAAGCTTTCTTT
CASSNRENTEAFF